One and the same sample provided the 13 T cell receptor beta chains below, sequenced in a study of blood T cells in healthy people across ages. Using a J-beta primer mix together with a sample-barcoded 5' primer, a second PCR was run for roughly 6 to 12 cycles. Via MiXCR, TCRdb re-called the 5' RACE reads, giving one row per CDR3 protein. This table holds some 760,000 distinct CDR3 sequences, 25% found once. These data were also reused for a study on T cells of mothers and their children.

The source material was blood. The receptors stem from a boy between 10 and 17 years old in good health.

The chain couples TRBV29-1 to TRBJ2-5, with TRBD2 matching 11 bases. The DNA end is more similar to TRBJ2-1, so the J call may be wrong. The CDR3 has 14 residues. Looked up from germline, CDR1 is SQVTM and CDR2 is ANQGSEA. The CDR3 nucleotides read TGCAGCGCCGAAGGTAGCGGGAGGGACAATGAGCAGTTCTTC. Translating it yields CSAEGSGRDNEQFF.

The rearrangement uses TRBV6-2 or TRBV6-3 and TRBJ2-7; D not certain. Germline assignment: CDR1 MNHEY and CDR2 SVGEGT. V was pared by 6 bases and J by 3 bases, with 9 bases between. This CDR3 is built from 12 residues. CDR3 sequence (DNA): TGTGCCAGCAGGGAAGGCCTCTACGAGCAGTACTTC. It yields the protein CASREGLYEQYF.

The CDR3 loop reads CSVESSWARYF. The CDR3 DNA is TGCAGCGTTGAGTCGTCGTGGGCCAGGTACTTC. This chain uses TRBV29-1 with TRBJ2-5; no firm D call. Germline V gene lookup returns CDR1 SQVTM and CDR2 ANQGSEA. Trimming cost V 3 bases and J 13 bases, with 15 bases left between them. The CDR3 totals 11 residues.

A remark on this clonotype: Relative to the germline gene, one junction end is altered; a read error may explain this. The V call is TRBV10-2, the J call TRBJ2-5; D remains ambiguous. The germline V gene encodes CDR1 WSHSY and CDR2 SAAADI. The CDR3 consists of 10 residues. The CDR3 here is CASSEGSRFF. CDR3 in DNA: TGCGCCAGCAGTGAGGGTAGCAGGTTCTTC.

This clonotype came up once. V is TRBV14 and J is TRBJ1-4; the match to TRBD1 covers 7 bases. Germline CDR1 SGHDN, CDR2 FVKESK. The CDR3 loop spans 16 amino acids. Germline trimming cut 1 base from V and 8 bases from J; bases unmatched to any gene: 10. CDR3 DNA: TGTGCCAGCAGCCAAGGAACTGGGACAGTGGGGGAAAAACTGTTTTTT. This encodes CASSQGTGTVGEKLFF.

V gene TRBV28 combines with J gene TRBJ1-1, with TRBD1 matching over 7 bases. CDR1 MDHEN and CDR2 SYDVKM come from the germline V gene. CDR3 length: 15 amino acids. J lost 1 base, V lost 5 bases, and 7 bases had no gene match. The DNA for the CDR3 is TGTGCCAGCAGTGGGGGGACAGTTAGGAACACTGAAGCTTTCTTT. Residues: CASSGGTVRNTEAFF.

The CDR3 loop is CASTSVGRFSDTQYF. CDR3 nucleotide sequence: TGTGCCAGCACCTCTGTAGGGCGGTTTTCAGATACGCAGTATTTT. The V and J genes are TRBV12-3 or TRBV12-4 and TRBJ2-3; the D is unclear. This CDR3 has 15 residues. The V end lost 7 bases, the J end lost 4 bases, and 18 bases lay between the germline ends.

The rearrangement links TRBV29-1 to TRBJ2-7; D perhaps matches TRBD2 (5 bases). This CDR3 region has 14 residues. CDR1 SQVTM and CDR2 ANQGSEA come from the germline V gene. Trimming took off 4 bases at V and 6 bases at J, with 19 bases between the two ends. The CDR3 DNA reads TGCAGCGTTGCCGAGGCCGGGGTCAAAACCGAGCAGTACTTC. It specifies CSVAEAGVKTEQYF.

This chain joins TRBV9 and TRBJ2-3; D unresolved. The CDR3 spans 16 residues. CDR1 is SGDLS, CDR2 YYNGEE, per germline. V gave up 0 bases and J gave up 1 base, with 12 bases separating them. CDR3 protein: CASSVAWGSGTDTQYF. CDR3 DNA: TGTGCCAGCAGCGTAGCTTGGGGATCCGGCACAGATACGCAGTATTTT.

The V and J genes are TRBV20-1 and TRBJ2-5, with a weak D call TRBD1 (6 bases). TRBJ2-7 explains the end of the DNA better; the J call may be wrong. The CDR3 is made up of 18 amino acids. CDR1 DFQATT and CDR2 SNEGSKA come from the germline V gene (reference sequence). In DNA form, the CDR3 reads TGCAGTGCTAGGCCCCTCTTTGGGGGCGGCGACAGCTCCTACGAGCAGTACTTC. Its protein product is CSARPLFGGGDSSYEQYF.

This clonotype has more than one count but fewer than ten. This chain joins TRBV7-2 and TRBJ2-1; TRBD2 agrees at 8 bases. The DNA end favors TRBJ2-7, so the J call may be wrong. There are 14 residues in the CDR3. Per the germline V gene, CDR1 is SGHTA and CDR2 is FQGNSA. The CDR3 is CASSLPGGQHEQYF. CDR3 nucleotides: TGTGCCAGCAGCTTACCGGGGGGGCAACACGAGCAGTACTTC.

The count of this clonotype is one. The chain combines TRBV7-2 with TRBJ2-1, with 8 bases that match TRBD1. The end of the DNA aligns better with TRBJ2-5, so the J call may be wrong. Germline V gene data show CDR1 as SGHTA and CDR2 as FQGNSA. CDR3 length: 16 amino acids. CDR3 loop: CASSLRGQGGGVTQYF. The CDR3 DNA reads as TGTGCCAGCAGCCTAAGAGGACAGGGCGGAGGGGTGACCCAGTACTTC.

This chain links TRBV5-1 with TRBJ2-5; 9 positions match TRBD1. The J call could be wrong; TRBJ2-7 is a better fit for the DNA end. Germline-derived CDR1 and CDR2 are SGHRS and YFSETQ. The CDR3 has 12 amino acids. For the CDR3, the DNA is TGCGCCAGCACCGAGACAGGGGGCGAGCAGTACTTC. It translates to CASTETGGEQYF.